This T cell receptor (beta chain) was captured in a study of T-cell reconstitution after alpha-beta-depleted transplantation in children. This sample's TCRbeta library carried unique molecular identifier barcodes. Via MiXCR, TCRdb re-called the PCR reads, giving one row per CDR3 protein. The sample consists of 500,000 to 750,000 distinct CDR3 sequences, 10% to 15% of them appearing once. General study points: Expanded clones from the graft, numbering several hundred, reportedly supplied alpha-beta T cells about two months after transplant.

As for this clonotype: Its antigen is currently unknown.

The CDR3 consists of 15 residues. The germline V and J ends were trimmed by 2 bases and 7 bases, with 15 bases remaining between them. Germline V lookup: CDR1 SGHTA, CDR2 FQGNSA. This TCR was recovered from a male patient younger than 18 who had a stem cell transplant for acute myeloid leukemia, so the T cells may come from the graft donor. This material consisted of PBMCs, mostly from graft donor cells, taken 360 days after TCRalphabeta/CD19-depleted stem cell transplant. V gene TRBV7-2 combines with J gene TRBJ1-5; weak D call: TRBD1 (6 bases). CDR3 DNA sequence: TGTGCCAGCAGCTTAACTCTGGACAGTACACAGCCCCAGCATTTT. The encoded protein is CASSLTLDSTQPQHF. The variable domain in full, with the rest retrieved from reference TRBV7-2 and TRBJ1-5, is GAGVSQSPSNKVTEKGKDVELRCDPISGHTALYWYRQSLGQGLEFLIYFQGNSAPDKSGLPSDRFSAERTGGSVSTLTIQRTQQEDSAVYLCASSLTLDSTQPQHFGDGTRLSIL.